The 12 T cell receptor beta chains listed next were all sequenced from one sample in a study of blood T cells in healthy people across ages. With a J-beta primer mix and a sample-barcoded 5' primer, a second PCR ran about 6 to 11 cycles. TCRdb reanalysed the 5' RACE reads using MiXCR and keeps one entry per CDR3 protein. This sample has 760,000 or so distinct CDR3 sequences, with 25% found just once. Another study also made use of these data, one on T cells of mothers and their children.

The sample taken for sequencing was blood. These receptors were collected from a boy aged 5 to 17 in good health.

The chain recombines TRBV4-1 with TRBJ2-1; TRBD2 agrees at 10 bases. V gave up 5 bases and J gave up 6 bases; unmatched junction bases: 1. This CDR3 region has 13 residues. Per the germline V gene, CDR1 is MGHRA and CDR2 is YSYEKL. The CDR3 DNA sequence: TGCGCCAGCAGCTGGACTAGCGGCAATGAGCAGTTCTTC. This encodes CASSWTSGNEQFF.

In this sample, this clonotype turned up a few times. One end of the junction varies from germline; a read error may be responsible. The chain employs TRBV20-1 and TRBJ2-3; 13 bases fit TRBD2. The CDR3 loop spans 16 amino acids. Per germline, CDR1 DFQATT and CDR2 SNEGSKA (reference sequence). This CDR3 reads CGASKGLAGVTDTQYF. For the CDR3, the DNA is TGCGGTGCTAGTAAAGGACTAGCGGGAGTAACAGATACGCAGTATTTT.

This chain links TRBV20-1 with TRBJ1-2; a weak D match, TRBD1 (6 bases). Trimming removed 1 base from V and 7 bases from J, with 19 bases in between. Germline V gives CDR1 DFQATT, CDR2 SNEGSKA (reference sequence). The CDR3 extends over 15 amino acids. CDR3 DNA: TGCAGTGCTAGAGTGCCCACACAGGGTGATCGTGGCTACACCTTC. This encodes CSARVPTQGDRGYTF.

The chain employs TRBV4-1 and TRBJ2-5; D is tentatively TRBD1 or TRBD2 (5 bases each). The end of the DNA fits TRBJ2-7 better, so the J call may be wrong. Germline CDR1 is MGHRA and CDR2 is YSYEKL. The CDR3 runs 15 residues. The CDR3 DNA follows: TGCGCCAGCAGCCAAGAACTAGGGGACCGGTACGAGCAGTACTTC. Its protein is CASSQELGDRYEQYF.

The chain links TRBV20-1 to TRBJ2-7, with TRBD1 matching over 8 bases. V was clipped by 7 bases and J by 7 bases; unmatched bases: 9. CDR1 is DFQATT, CDR2 SNEGSKA, per germline (reference sequence). The CDR3 is made up of 12 amino acids. In DNA, the CDR3 is TGCAGTGTCCCGACAGGGGAGCGGGAGCAGTACTTC. Its protein product is CSVPTGEREQYF.

Only a few counts were recorded for this clonotype. V is TRBV15 and J is TRBJ2-2, with D unclear. Looked up from germline, CDR1 is LNHNV and CDR2 is YYDKDF (reference sequence). V gave up 0 bases and J gave up 4 bases, with 0 bases separating them. The CDR3 extends over 12 amino acids. Here the CDR3 reads CATSRDTGELFF. The CDR3 DNA reads as TGTGCCACCAGCAGAGACACCGGGGAGCTGTTTTTT.

This clonotype was detected a few times. The genes are TRBV12-3 or TRBV12-4 and TRBJ1-1; no reliable D call. The V end was cut by 1 base, the J end by 1 base, with 7 bases between. The CDR3 covers 14 residues. CDR3 sequence: CASSLGHTNTEAFF. CDR3 sequence (DNA): TGTGCCAGCAGTTTAGGGCACACGAACACTGAAGCTTTCTTT.

The CDR3, as DNA: TGCAGTGCTAGAGCTACGAGTTACGAGCAGTACTTC. Encoded protein: CSARATSYEQYF. The chain uses TRBV20-1 and TRBJ2-7; D is ambiguous. The CDR3 is made up of 12 amino acids. V was cut by 1 base and J by 4 bases, with 8 bases left in between. Per the germline V gene, CDR1 is DFQATT and CDR2 is SNEGSKA (reference sequence).

This clonotype was counted between two and nine times. The rearrangement links TRBV12-3 or TRBV12-4 to TRBJ2-3; D remains unclear. V was shortened by 4 bases and J by 6 bases, with 11 bases between the two germline ends. The CDR3 totals 13 residues. The CDR3 region has the DNA TGTGCCAGCAGTTCCCCAAAAAAGGATACGCAGTATTTT. It translates to CASSSPKKDTQYF.

J is TRBJ1-2 and V is TRBV14, with D unresolved. V lost 1 base, J lost 2 bases, and 8 bases lay in between. Germline CDR1 SGHDN, CDR2 FVKESK. The CDR3 totals 14 residues. Here the CDR3 reads CASSQVDGNYGYTF. As DNA, the CDR3 is TGTGCCAGCAGCCAAGTAGACGGAAACTATGGCTACACCTTC.

This clonotype showed up just a few times. V usage is TRBV7-2 and J usage is TRBJ2-7; D may be TRBD1 (5 bases). Trimming pared 5 bases from V and 3 bases from J, leaving 8 bases between. The CDR3 contains 12 residues. The germline gives CDR1 SGHTA, CDR2 FQGNSA. CDR3 bases: TGTGCCAGCAGCCGACAGAACTACGAGCAGTACTTC. It codes for CASSRQNYEQYF.

The chain couples TRBV11-2 to TRBJ2-7, with a weak D call TRBD2 (6 bases). CDR3 length: 12 residues. The germline V gene has CDR1 SGHAT and CDR2 FQNNGV. The V gene lost 6 bases and the J gene lost 2 bases, with 8 bases spanning the gap. The chain's CDR3 is CASRGLTYEQYF. CDR3 bases: TGTGCCAGCAGGGGACTCACCTACGAGCAGTACTTC.